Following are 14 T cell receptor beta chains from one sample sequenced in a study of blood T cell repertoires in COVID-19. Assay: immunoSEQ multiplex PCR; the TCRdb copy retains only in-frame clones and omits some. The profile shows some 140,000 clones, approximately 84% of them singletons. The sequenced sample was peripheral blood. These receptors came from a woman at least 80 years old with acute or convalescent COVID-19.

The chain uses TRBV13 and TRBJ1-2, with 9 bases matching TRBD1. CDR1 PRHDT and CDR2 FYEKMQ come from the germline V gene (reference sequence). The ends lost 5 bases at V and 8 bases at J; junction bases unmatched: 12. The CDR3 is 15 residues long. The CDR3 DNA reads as TGTGCCAGCAGCCTTTCCAACAGGGGGCGATTCGGCTACACCTTC. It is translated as CASSLSNRGRFGYTF.

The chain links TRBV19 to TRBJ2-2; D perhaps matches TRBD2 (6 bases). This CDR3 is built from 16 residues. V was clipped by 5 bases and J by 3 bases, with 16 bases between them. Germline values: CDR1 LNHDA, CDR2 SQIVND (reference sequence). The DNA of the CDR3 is TGTGCCAGTAGTCCCGGGTGGGGGGTTGACACCGGGGAGCTGTTTTTT. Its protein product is CASSPGWGVDTGELFF.

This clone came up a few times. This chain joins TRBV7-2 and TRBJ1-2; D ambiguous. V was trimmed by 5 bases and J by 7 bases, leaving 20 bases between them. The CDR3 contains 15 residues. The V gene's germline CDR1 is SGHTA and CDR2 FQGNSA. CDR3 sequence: CASSLGVVGFTGYTF. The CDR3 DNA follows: TGTGCCAGCAGCCTCGGGGTCGTAGGATTCACTGGCTACACCTTC.

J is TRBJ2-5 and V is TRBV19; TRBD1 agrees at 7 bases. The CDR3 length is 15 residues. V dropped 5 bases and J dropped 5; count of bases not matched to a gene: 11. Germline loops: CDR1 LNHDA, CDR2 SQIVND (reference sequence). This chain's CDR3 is CASSDPGTRGETQYF. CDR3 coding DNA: TGTGCCAGTAGTGATCCCGGGACCAGGGGGGAGACCCAGTACTTC.

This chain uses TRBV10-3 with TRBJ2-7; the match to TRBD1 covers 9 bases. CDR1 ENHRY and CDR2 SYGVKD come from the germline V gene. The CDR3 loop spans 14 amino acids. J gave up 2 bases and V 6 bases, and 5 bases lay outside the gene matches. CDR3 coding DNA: TGTGCCATCAGCCCGGGACAGGGCACCTACGAGCAGTACTTC. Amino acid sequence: CAISPGQGTYEQYF.

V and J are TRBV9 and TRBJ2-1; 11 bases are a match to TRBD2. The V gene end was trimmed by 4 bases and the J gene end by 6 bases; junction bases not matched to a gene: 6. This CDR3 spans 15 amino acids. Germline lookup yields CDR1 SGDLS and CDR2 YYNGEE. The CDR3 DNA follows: TGTGCCAGCAGCCTGGGACTAGCGGAGTTCAATGAGCAGTTCTTC. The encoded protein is CASSLGLAEFNEQFF.

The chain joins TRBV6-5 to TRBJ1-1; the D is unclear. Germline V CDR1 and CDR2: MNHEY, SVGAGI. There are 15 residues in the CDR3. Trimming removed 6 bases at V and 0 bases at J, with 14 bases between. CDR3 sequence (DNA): TGTGCCAGCAGACCTAGACTGAGCCTGAACACTGAAGCTTTCTTT. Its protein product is CASRPRLSLNTEAFF.

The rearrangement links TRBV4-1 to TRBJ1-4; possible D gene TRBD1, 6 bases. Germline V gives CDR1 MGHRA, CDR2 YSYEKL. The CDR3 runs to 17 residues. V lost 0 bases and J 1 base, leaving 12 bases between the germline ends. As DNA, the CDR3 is TGCGCCAGCAGCCAAGAGGCGGGGGCGAAAACTAATGAAAAACTGTTTTTT. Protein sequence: CASSQEAGAKTNEKLFF.

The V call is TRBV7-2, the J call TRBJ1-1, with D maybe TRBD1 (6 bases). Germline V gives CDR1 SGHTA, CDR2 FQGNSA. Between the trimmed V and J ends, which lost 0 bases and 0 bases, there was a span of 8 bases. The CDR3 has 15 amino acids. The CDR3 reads CASSLAGGVNTEAFF. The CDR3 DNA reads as TGTGCCAGCAGCTTAGCAGGGGGGGTGAACACTGAAGCTTTCTTT.

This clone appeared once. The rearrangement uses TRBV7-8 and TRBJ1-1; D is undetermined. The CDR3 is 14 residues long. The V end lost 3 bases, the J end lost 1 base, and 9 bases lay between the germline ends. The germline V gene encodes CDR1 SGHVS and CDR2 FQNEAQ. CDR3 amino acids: CASSFGLSNTEAFF. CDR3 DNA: TGTGCCAGCAGCTTCGGACTCTCGAACACTGAAGCTTTCTTT.

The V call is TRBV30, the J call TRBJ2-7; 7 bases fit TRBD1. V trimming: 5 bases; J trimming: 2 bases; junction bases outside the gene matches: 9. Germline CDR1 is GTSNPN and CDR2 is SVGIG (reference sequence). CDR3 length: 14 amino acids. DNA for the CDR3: TGTGCCTGGGCCCCCCGGGACAGTACCTACGAGCAGTACTTC. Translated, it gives CAWAPRDSTYEQYF.

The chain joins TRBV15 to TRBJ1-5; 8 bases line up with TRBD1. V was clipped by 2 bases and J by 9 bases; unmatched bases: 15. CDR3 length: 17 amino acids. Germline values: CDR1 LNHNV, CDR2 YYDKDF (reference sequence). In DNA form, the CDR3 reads TGTGCCACCAGCAGAACTGTACGGACAGGGAGCGTGTGGCCCCAGCATTTT. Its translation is CATSRTVRTGSVWPQHF. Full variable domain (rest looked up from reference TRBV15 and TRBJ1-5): DAMVIQNPRYQVTQFGKPVTLSCSQTLNHNVMYWYQQKSSQAPKLLFHYYDKDFNNEADTPDNFQSRRPNTSFCFLDIRSPGLGDTAMYLCATSRTVRTGSVWPQHFGDGTRLSIL.

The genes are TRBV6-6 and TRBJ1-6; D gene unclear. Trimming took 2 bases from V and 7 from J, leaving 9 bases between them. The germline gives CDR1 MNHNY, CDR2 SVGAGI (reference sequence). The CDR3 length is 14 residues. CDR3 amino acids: CASSYAPGNSPLHF. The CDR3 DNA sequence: TGTGCCAGCAGTTACGCCCCCGGGAATTCACCCCTCCACTTT.

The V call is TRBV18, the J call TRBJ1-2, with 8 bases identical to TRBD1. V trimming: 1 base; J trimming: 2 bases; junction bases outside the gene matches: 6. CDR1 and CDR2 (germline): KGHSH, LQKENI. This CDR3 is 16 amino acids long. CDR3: CASSPQGQAMNYGYTF. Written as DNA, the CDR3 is TGTGCCAGCTCACCACAGGGACAGGCTATGAACTATGGCTACACCTTC.